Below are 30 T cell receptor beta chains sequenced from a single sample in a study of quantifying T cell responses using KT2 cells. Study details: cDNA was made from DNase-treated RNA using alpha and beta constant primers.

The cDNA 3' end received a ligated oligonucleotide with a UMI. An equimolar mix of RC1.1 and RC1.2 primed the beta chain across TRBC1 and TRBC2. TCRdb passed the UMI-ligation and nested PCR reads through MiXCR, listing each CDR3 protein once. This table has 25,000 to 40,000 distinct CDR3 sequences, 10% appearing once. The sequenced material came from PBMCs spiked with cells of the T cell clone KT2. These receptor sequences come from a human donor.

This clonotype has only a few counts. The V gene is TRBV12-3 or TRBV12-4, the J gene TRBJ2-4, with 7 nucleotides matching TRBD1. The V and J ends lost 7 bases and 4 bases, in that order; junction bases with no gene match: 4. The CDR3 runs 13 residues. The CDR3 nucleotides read TGTGCCAGCACCGGGGACAGTAAAAACATTCAGTACTTC. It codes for CASTGDSKNIQYF.

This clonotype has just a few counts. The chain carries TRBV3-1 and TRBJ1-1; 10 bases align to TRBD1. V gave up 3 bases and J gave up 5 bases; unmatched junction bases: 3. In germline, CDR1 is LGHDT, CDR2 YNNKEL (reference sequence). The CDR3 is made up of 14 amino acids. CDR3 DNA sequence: TGTGCCAGCAGCCAGGGGACAGGGGAAACTGAAGCTTTCTTT. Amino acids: CASSQGTGETEAFF.

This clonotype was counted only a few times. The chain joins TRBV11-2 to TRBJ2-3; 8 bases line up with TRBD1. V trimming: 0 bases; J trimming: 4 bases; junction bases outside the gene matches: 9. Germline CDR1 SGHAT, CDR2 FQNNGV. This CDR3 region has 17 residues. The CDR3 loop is CASSLEMGRGRADTQYF. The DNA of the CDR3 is TGTGCCAGCAGCTTAGAAATGGGCAGGGGGCGAGCAGATACGCAGTATTTT.

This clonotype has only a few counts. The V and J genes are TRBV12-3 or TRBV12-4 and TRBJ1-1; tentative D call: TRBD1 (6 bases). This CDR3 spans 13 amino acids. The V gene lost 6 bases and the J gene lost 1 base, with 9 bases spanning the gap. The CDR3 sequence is CASSRQANTEAFF. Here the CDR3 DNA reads TGTGCCAGCAGCCGACAGGCGAACACTGAAGCTTTCTTT.

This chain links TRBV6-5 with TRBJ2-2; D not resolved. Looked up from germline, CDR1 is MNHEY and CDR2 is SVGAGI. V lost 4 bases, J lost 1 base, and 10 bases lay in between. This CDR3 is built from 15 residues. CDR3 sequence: CASSSDTWNTGELFF. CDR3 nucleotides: TGTGCCAGCAGTTCTGACACCTGGAACACCGGGGAGCTGTTTTTT.

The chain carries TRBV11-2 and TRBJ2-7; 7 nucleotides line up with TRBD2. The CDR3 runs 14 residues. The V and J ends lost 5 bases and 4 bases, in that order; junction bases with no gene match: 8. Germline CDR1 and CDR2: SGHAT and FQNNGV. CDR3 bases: TGTGCCAGCAGCCCCGGGGGGTTTGGGTACGAGCAGTACTTC. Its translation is CASSPGGFGYEQYF.

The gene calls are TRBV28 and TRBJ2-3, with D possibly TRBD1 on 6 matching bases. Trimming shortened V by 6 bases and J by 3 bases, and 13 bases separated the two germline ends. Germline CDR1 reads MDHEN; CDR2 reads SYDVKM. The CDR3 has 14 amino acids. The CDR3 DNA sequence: TGTGCCAGCAGGCCCCAGGGGCTTACAGATACGCAGTATTTT. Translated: CASRPQGLTDTQYF.

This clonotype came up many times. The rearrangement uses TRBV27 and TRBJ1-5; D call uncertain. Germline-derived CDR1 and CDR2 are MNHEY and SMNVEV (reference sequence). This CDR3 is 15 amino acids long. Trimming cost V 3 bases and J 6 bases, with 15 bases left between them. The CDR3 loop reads CASSFPSPFGQPQHF. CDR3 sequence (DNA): TGTGCCAGCAGTTTTCCGAGCCCTTTTGGTCAGCCCCAGCATTTT.

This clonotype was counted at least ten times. CDR3 coding DNA: TGTGCCAGCAGCCATGAGGGCTTCGGGACTGAAGCTTTCTTT. It translates to CASSHEGFGTEAFF. The chain couples TRBV6-5 to TRBJ1-1; D remains unclear. V was trimmed by 6 bases and J by 5 bases, leaving 16 bases between them. From germline, CDR1 is MNHEY and CDR2 SVGAGI. There are 14 residues in the CDR3.

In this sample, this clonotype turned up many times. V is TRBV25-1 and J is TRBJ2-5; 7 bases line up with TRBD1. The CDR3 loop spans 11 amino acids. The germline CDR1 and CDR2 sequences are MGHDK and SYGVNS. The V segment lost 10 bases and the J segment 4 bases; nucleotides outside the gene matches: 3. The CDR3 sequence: CATYRGETQYF. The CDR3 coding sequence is TGTGCCACCTACAGGGGAGAGACCCAGTACTTC.

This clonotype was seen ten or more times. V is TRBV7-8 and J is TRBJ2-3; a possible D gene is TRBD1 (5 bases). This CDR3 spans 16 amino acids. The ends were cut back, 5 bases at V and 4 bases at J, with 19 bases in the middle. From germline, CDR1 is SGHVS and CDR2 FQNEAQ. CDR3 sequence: CASSTGHPSMADTQYF. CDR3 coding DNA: TGTGCCAGCAGCACTGGACATCCCTCGATGGCAGATACGCAGTATTTT.

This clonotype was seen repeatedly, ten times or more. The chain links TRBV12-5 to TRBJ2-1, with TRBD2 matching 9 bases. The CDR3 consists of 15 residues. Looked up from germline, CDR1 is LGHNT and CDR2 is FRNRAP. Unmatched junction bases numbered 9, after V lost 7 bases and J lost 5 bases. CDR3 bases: TGTGCTAGTGCAACGAGCGGGGGGACAAACAATGAGCAGTTCTTC. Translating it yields CASATSGGTNNEQFF. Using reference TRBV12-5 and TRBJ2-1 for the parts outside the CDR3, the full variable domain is DARVTQTPRHKVTEMGQEVTMRCQPILGHNTVFWYRQTMMQGLELLAYFRNRAPLDDSGMPKDRFSAEMPDATLATLKIQPSEPRDSAVYFCASATSGGTNNEQFFGPGTRLTVL.

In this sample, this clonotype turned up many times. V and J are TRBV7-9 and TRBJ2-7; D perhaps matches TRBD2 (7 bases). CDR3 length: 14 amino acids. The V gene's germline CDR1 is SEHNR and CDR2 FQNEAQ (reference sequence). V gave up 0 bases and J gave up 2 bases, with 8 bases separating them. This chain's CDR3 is CASSLAGGAYEQYF. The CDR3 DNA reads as TGTGCCAGCAGCTTAGCAGGGGGGGCCTACGAGCAGTACTTC.

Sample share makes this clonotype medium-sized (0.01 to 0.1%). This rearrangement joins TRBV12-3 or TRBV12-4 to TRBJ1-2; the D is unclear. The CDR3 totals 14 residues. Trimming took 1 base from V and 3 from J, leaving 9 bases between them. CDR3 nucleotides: TGTGCCAGCAGTTTAGTTAGCACAGACTATGGCTACACCTTC. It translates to CASSLVSTDYGYTF.

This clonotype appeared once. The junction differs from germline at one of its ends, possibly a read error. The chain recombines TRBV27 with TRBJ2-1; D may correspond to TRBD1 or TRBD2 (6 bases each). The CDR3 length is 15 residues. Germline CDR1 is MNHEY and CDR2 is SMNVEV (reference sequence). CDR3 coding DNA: TGTGACAGCAGTTTAATCGGGGGCCTTTACAATGAGCAGTTCTTC. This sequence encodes CDSSLIGGLYNEQFF.

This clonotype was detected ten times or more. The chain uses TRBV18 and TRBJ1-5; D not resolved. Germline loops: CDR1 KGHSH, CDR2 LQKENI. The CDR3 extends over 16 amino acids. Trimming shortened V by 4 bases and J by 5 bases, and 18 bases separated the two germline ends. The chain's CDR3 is CASSLGPPDGDQPQHF. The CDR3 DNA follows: TGTGCCAGCTCACTCGGACCCCCCGATGGCGATCAGCCCCAGCATTTT.

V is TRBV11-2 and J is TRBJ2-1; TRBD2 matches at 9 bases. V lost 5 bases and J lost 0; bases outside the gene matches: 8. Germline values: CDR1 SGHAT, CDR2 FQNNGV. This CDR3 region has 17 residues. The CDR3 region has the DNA TGTGCCAGCAGCCCTAGACTAGCGGAGAGCTCCTACAATGAGCAGTTCTTC. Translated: CASSPRLAESSYNEQFF.

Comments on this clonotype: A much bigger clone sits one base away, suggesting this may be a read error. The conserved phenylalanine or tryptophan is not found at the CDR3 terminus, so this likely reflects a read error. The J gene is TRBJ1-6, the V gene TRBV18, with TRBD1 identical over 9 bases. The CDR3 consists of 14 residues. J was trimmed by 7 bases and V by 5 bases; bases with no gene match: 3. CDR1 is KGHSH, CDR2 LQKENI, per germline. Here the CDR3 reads CASSTGTGNSPLHS. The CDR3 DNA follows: TGTGCCAGCTCAACCGGGACAGGGAATTCACCCCTCCACTCT.

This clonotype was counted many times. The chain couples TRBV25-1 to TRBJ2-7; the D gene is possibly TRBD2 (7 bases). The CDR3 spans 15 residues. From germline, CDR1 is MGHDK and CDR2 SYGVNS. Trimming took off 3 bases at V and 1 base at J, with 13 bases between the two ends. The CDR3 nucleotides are TGTGCCAGCAGTGATCGGGGGGCCGCGTCCTACGAGCAGTACTTC. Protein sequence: CASSDRGAASYEQYF.

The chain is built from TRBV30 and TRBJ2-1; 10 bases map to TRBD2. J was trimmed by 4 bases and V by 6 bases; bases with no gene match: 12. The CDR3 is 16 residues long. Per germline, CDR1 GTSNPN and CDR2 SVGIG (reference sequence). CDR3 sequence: CACEIGGTSVYNEQFF. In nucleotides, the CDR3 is TGTGCCTGCGAAATTGGCGGGACTAGCGTATACAATGAGCAGTTCTTC.

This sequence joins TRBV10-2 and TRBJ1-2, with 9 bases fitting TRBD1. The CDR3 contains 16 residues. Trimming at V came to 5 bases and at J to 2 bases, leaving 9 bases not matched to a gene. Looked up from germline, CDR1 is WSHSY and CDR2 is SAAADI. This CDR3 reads CASSPTSTGGNYGYTF. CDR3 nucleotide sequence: TGCGCCAGCAGTCCAACCTCGACAGGGGGAAACTATGGCTACACCTTC.

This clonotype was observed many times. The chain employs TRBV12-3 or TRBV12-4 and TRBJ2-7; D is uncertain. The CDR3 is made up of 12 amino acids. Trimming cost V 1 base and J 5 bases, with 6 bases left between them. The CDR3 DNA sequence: TGTGCCAGCAGTTTAGTTCGGAACGAGCAGTACTTC. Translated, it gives CASSLVRNEQYF.

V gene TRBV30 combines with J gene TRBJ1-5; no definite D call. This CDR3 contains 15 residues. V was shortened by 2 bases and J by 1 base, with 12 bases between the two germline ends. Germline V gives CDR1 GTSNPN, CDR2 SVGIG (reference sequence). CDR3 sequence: CAWSLGGISNQPQHF. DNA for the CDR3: TGTGCCTGGAGTCTCGGAGGGATAAGCAATCAGCCCCAGCATTTT.

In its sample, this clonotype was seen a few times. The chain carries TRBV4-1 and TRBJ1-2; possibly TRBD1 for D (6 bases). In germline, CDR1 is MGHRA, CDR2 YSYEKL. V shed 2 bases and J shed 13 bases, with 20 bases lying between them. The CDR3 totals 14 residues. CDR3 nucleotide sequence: TGCGCCAGCAGCCAACCGAGGAATAACAGGGTCGGCACCTTC. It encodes CASSQPRNNRVGTF.

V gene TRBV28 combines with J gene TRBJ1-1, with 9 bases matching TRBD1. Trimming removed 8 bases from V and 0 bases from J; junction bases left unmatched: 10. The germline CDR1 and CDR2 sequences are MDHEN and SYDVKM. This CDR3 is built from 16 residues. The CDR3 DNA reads TGTGCCAGCTCATCCGCCGGGACAGGGTTGAACACTGAAGCTTTCTTT. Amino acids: CASSSAGTGLNTEAFF.

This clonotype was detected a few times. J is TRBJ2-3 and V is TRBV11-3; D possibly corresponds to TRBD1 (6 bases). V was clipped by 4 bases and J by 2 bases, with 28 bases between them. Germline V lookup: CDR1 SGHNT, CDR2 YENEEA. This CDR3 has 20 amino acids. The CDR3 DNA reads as TGTGCCAGCAGCTCCGATGTCCCCCTTGGGGACACCCCGATCACAGATACGCAGTATTTT. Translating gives CASSSDVPLGDTPITDTQYF.

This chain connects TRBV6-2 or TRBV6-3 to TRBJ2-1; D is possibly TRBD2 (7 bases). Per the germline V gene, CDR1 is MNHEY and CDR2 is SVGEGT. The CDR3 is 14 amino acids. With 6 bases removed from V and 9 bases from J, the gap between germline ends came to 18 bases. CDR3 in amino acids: CASSLSGGGGEQFF. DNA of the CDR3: TGTGCCAGCAGCCTATCAGGAGGGGGGGGTGAGCAGTTCTTC.

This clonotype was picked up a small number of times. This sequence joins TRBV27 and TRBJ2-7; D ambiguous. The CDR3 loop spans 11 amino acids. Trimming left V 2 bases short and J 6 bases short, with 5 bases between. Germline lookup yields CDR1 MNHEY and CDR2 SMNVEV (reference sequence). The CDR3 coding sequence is TGTGCCAGCAGTTTAGGGTCCGAGCAGTACTTC. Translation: CASSLGSEQYF.

CDR3 loop: CASSLGTVYGYTF. CDR3 nucleotide sequence: TGTGCCAGCAGCTTGGGAACAGTCTATGGCTACACCTTC. The chain joins TRBV5-8 to TRBJ1-2; D call uncertain. V shed 0 bases and J shed 4 bases, with 7 bases lying between them. The CDR3 extends over 13 amino acids. Germline V gives CDR1 SGHTS, CDR2 YDEGEE.

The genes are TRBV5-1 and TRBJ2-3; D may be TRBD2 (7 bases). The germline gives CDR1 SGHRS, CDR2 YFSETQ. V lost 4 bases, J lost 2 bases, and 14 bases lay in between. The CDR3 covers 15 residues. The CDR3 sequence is CASSKAGAHTDTQYF. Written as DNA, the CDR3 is TGCGCCAGCAGCAAGGCGGGGGCTCACACAGATACGCAGTATTTT.